The T cell receptor (beta chain) under discussion was sequenced for a study of blood T cells in healthy people across ages. Using a J-beta primer mix together with a sample-barcoded 5' primer, a second PCR was run for roughly 7 to 11 cycles. CDR3-containing paired-end reads numbered at least 2.5 million in each sample. TCRdb re-derived calls from the 5' RACE reads in MiXCR, one entry per CDR3 protein. Of about 640,000 distinct CDR3 sequences listed, 40% to 50% are singletons. On this clonotype itself: No antigen is known for it.

General observations from the study: CMV status of donors was unknown, possibly confounding expanded clonotype changes. A strong correlation was found between TCR beta diversity and the percentage of naive T cells.

V was clipped by 1 base and J by 6 bases, with 7 bases between them. CDR3 size: 13 residues. Germline V lookup: CDR1 SGHVS, CDR2 FQNEAQ. The material sequenced was blood. This receptor was identified in a man older than 75 in good health. The J gene is TRBJ2-1, the V gene TRBV7-8, with D unresolved. The CDR3 loop is CASSLGLLNEQFF. CDR3 coding DNA: TGTGCCAGCAGCTTAGGGCTACTCAATGAGCAGTTCTTC.